This T cell receptor (beta chain) comes out of a study of blood T cell repertoires in COVID-19. Background on the study: Italy, Spain and the United States were the sources of the convalescent and acute COVID-19 samples. PBMCs, B-cell-depleted T cells, or T cells were the source of the cDNA or gDNA that made up the material.

Germline loops: CDR1 SGHTA, CDR2 FQGTGA. The length of the CDR3 is 13 residues. V was cut by 1 base and J by 7 bases, with 7 bases left in between. Per the study methods: Using reference gene primer amplification, nucleated cell counts were estimated. The data were produced by immunoSEQ multiplex PCR, yet TCRdb's version contains in-frame clones alone and is incomplete. V and J calls and clone size are copied from that table; D and trimming were computed from the DNA. The sample holds over 60,000 clones; approximately 90% are singletons and the top ten take around 9.9%. The sequence was obtained from a man between 65 and 85 years old with active or convalescent COVID-19. The sequenced sample was peripheral blood. V is TRBV7-3 and J is TRBJ2-2, with unresolved D. DNA of the CDR3: TGTGCCAGCAGCTTAAGTCTACTCGGGGAGCTGTTTTTT. Its protein product is CASSLSLLGELFF.